What follows describes a single T cell receptor (beta chain). What it recognizes is unknown. This record comes from a study of shared clonotypes between healthy human individuals. Study in general: For every donor, three CD4 naive, three CD4 memory, two CD8 naive and one CD8 memory plates were used.

In the naive CD8 group, cells lacked CD45RO and were positively selected for CCR7, so terminally differentiated effector memory CD45RA+ cells were left out. Only Caucasian adults living in Nashville, Tennessee made up the donor group. Study conclusions and caveats: Four donors held about 5% of naive CD4 clonotypes in common.

The material for each subset, its genomic DNA, was split evenly across several immunoSEQ plates. TCRdb's copy holds only in-frame clones and misses some; the assay was immunoSEQ multiplex PCR. Of around 1.9 million clones in the sample, 80% to 95% were seen once. This TCR came from a man aged 18 to 29 in good health. Some clones in this sample may be carry-over from other donors' samples. Sequencing was carried out using naive CD8+ T cells from PBMCs.

Here the CDR3 DNA reads TGTGCCAGCAGTTTATCGCAGGAGCTCTACGAGCAGTACTTC. Translated, it gives CASSLSQELYEQYF. The chain uses TRBV27 and TRBJ2-7; D unresolved. The germline V gene encodes CDR1 MNHEY and CDR2 SMNVEV (reference sequence). V gave up 0 bases and J gave up 3 bases, with 9 bases separating them. The CDR3 has 14 amino acids.